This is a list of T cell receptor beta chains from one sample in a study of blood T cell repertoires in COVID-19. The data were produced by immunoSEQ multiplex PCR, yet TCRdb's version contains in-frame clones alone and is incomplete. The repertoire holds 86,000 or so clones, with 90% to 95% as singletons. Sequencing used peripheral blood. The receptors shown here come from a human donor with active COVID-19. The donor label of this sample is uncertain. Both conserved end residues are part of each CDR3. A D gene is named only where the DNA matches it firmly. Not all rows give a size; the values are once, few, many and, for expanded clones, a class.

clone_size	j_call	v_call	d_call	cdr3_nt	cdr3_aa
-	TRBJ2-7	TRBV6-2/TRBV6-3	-	TGTGCCAGCAGTCTCCGGGACACACACTACGAGCAGTACTTC	CASSLRDTHYEQYF
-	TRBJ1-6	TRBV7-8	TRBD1	TGTGCCAGCAGCCGTCTCTCTGGGACAGGTTTTTCACCCCTCCACTTT	CASSRLSGTGFSPLHF
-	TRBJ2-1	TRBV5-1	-	TGCGCCAGCAGCCCGGAGGGTGGTATCGATGAGCAGTTCTTC	CASSPEGGIDEQFF
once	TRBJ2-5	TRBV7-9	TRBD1	TGTGCCAGCAGGCGCGGACAGGGGCAAGAGACCCAGTACTTC	CASRRGQGQETQYF
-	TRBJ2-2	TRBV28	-	TGTGCCAGCTTAGGCTCAGGCGGGACCTTGAACACCGGGGAGCTGTTTTTT	CASLGSGGTLNTGELFF
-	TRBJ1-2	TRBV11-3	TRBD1	TGTGCCAGCAGCCCTGGGACAGGGGCCAACTATGGCTACACCTTC	CASSPGTGANYGYTF
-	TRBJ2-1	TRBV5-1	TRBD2	TGCGCCAGCAGCTTGGCGGGGGGGTTATTAAATGAGCAGTTCTTC	CASSLAGGLLNEQFF
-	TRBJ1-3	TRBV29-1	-	TGCAGCGTTGAAGATCCCAACTCTGGAAACACCATATATTTT	CSVEDPNSGNTIYF
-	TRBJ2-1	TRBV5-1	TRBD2	TGCGCCAGCAGCCCCCCTAGCGGGGGGTACAATGAGCAGTTCTTC	CASSPPSGGYNEQFF
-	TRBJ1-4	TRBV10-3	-	TGTGCCATCAGTGAGACAGGGAATGCTAATGAAAAACTGTTTTTT	CAISETGNANEKLFF
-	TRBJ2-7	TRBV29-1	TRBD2	TGCAGCGCCCTGACTAGCGGGAGCGAGCAGTACTTC	CSALTSGSEQYF
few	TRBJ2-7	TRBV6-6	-	TGTGCCAGCAGCCATGAGACACCCTACGAGCAGTACTTC	CASSHETPYEQYF
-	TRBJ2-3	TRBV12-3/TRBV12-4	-	TGTGCCAGCAGTTTCCTAGATACGCAGTATTTT	CASSFLDTQYF
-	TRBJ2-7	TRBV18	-	TGTGCCAGCTCACCGAGCTCCTACGAGCAGTACTTC	CASSPSSYEQYF
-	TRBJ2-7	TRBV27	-	TGTGCCAGCAGTCCCACAGATACTGGAAGCAGTACTTTGACCTTC	CASSPTDTGSSTLTF
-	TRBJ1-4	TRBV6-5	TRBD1	TGTGCCAGCAGTTACTCGACCGGGACAGGGAGTGAAAAACTGTTTTTT	CASSYSTGTGSEKLFF
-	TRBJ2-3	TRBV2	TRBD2	TGTGCCAGCAGTCCGGGACTAGGTACAGATACGCAGTATTTT	CASSPGLGTDTQYF
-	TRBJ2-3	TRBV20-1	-	TGCAGTGCTAGAAGGAGTGATACGCAGTATTTT	CSARRSDTQYF
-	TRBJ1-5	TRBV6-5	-	TGTGCCAGCAGTCGGGGGGTTTTGTATCAGCCCCAGCATTTT	CASSRGVLYQPQHF
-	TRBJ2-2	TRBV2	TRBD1	TGTGCCAGCAGTCGGGGGACAGGGGGGACCGGGGAGCTGTTTTTT	CASSRGTGGTGELFF
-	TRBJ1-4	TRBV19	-	TGTGCCAGTAGGCCGCCGGTAGGAGTAGCTAATGAAAAACTGTTTTTT	CASRPPVGVANEKLFF
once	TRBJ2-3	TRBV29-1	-	TGCAGCGGTGGCGGAGGGGGCAGCGCAGATACGCAGTATTTT	CSGGGGGSADTQYF
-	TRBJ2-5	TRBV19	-	TGTGCCAGTAGTTCCCTCCCCGGGGAGACCCAGTACTTC	CASSSLPGETQYF
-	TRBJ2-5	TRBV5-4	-	TGTGCCAGCAGCTTGTTGCAGGGTAGGATGGAGACCCAGTACTTC	CASSLLQGRMETQYF
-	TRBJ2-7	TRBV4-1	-	TGCGCCAGCAGCCAAGATCGGGCACTTCCAGGGTACGAGCAGTACTTC	CASSQDRALPGYEQYF
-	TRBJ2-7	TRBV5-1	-	TGCGCCAGCAGTGGGACATCAAGCTCCTACGAGCAGTACTTC	CASSGTSSSYEQYF
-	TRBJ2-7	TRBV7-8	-	TGTGCCAGCAGCCCCCGGTCCTACGAGCAGTACTTC	CASSPRSYEQYF
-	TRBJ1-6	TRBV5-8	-	TGTGCCAGCAGCTTGTTCGGATTAATGGGACATGGTGGTTCACCCCTCCACTTT	CASSLFGLMGHGGSPLHF
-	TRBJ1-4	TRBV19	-	TGTGCCAGTAGCCCCTGGGCCGGAACTAATGAAAAACTGTTTTTT	CASSPWAGTNEKLFF